This T cell receptor beta chain came from a study of T-cell reconstitution after alpha-beta-depleted transplantation in children. This clonotype was observed many times. What it binds is unknown. Study-level findings and limits: It was reported that alpha-beta T cells came from several hundred expanded graft clones (about two months after transplant). From newly produced T cells came most of the T-cell counts and diversity one year after transplant.

Researchers prepared the TCRbeta library using unique molecular identifiers, the study reports. TCRdb processed the PCR reads anew with MiXCR; each CDR3 protein has one entry. The top ten clones hold over 25% of a sample with approximately 31,000 distinct CDR3 sequences, under 6.5% of them seen once. This TCR was sampled from a child younger than two who had a stem cell transplant for acute myeloid leukemia, so the T cells may come from the graft donor. Sequencing used peripheral blood, obtained 60 days after TCRalphabeta/CD19-depleted stem cell transplant.

CDR3 DNA sequence: TGTGCCAGCAGTTTAGCGGGAGTAAACGAGCAGTACTTC. It translates to CASSLAGVNEQYF. V and J are TRBV6-2 or TRBV6-3 and TRBJ2-7, with 9 bases fitting TRBD2. The CDR3 is 13 amino acids. CDR1 is MNHEY, CDR2 SVGEGT, per germline. The ends lost 4 bases at V and 5 bases at J; junction bases unmatched: 3.